Each of the 17 T cell receptor beta chains below was sequenced from the same sample in a study of cytomegalovirus exposure and HLA in healthy donors. Sequenced by immunoSEQ multiplex PCR; TCRdb stores in-frame clones only, minus some. The sample has over 250,000 clones; around 87% are singletons. What was sequenced was PBMCs. Receptors were obtained from a woman in her twenties or thirties in good health and CMV-seropositive.

This chain's CDR3 is CASSLRGLTYEQYF. The CDR3, as DNA: TGTGCCAGCAGCTTAAGGGGCCTTACCTACGAGCAGTACTTC. The chain joins TRBV7-8 to TRBJ2-7; D is possibly TRBD1 (5 bases). The CDR3 is 14 amino acids. With 2 bases removed from V and 2 bases from J, the gap between germline ends came to 10 bases. Germline-derived CDR1 and CDR2 are SGHVS and FQNEAQ.

This chain joins TRBV7-2 and TRBJ1-6, with D tentatively TRBD1 (5 bases). Looked up from germline, CDR1 is SGHTA and CDR2 is FQGNSA. There are 18 residues in the CDR3. The V end lost 1 base, the J end lost 0 bases, and 13 bases lay between the germline ends. The CDR3 nucleotides are TGTGCCAGCAGCTTAGGGGCCAGGGTGAGCTCCTATAATTCACCCCTCCACTTT. This encodes CASSLGARVSSYNSPLHF.

The genes are TRBV6-1 and TRBJ2-1; D uncertain. The CDR3 length is 15 residues. Deletions cut 2 bases from V and 0 bases from J, with 8 bases between. Germline CDR1 and CDR2: MNHNS and SASEGT. CDR3 in amino acids: CASSEFGSSYNEQFF. Here the CDR3 DNA reads TGTGCCAGCAGTGAATTTGGAAGCTCCTACAATGAGCAGTTCTTC.

The count of this clone is one. The chain couples TRBV27 to TRBJ2-2; D is unresolved. Trimming stripped 2 bases from V and 6 bases from J, with 7 bases between. This CDR3 is built from 13 residues. Germline V gives CDR1 MNHEY, CDR2 SMNVEV (reference sequence). CDR3 DNA: TGTGCCAGCAGTTTAGACGGCCCCGGGGAGCTGTTTTTT. This sequence encodes CASSLDGPGELFF.

This chain links TRBV5-1 with TRBJ2-1; no clear D. There are 13 residues in the CDR3. Between the trimmed V and J ends, which lost 3 bases and 7 bases, there was a span of 11 bases. Per the germline V gene, CDR1 is SGHRS and CDR2 is YFSETQ. In DNA, the CDR3 is TGCGCCAGCAGCTACCCAATGGGGAATGAGCAGTTCTTC. It yields the protein CASSYPMGNEQFF.

The V call is TRBV5-1, the J call TRBJ1-4; D gene ambiguous. The germline V gene has CDR1 SGHRS and CDR2 YFSETQ. Trimming removed 1 base from V and 4 bases from J, with 14 bases in between. The length of the CDR3 is 16 residues. The CDR3 loop reads CASSLISGQLNEKLFF. Here the CDR3 DNA reads TGCGCCAGCAGCTTGATATCGGGTCAGCTTAATGAAAAACTGTTTTTT.

The chain carries TRBV27 and TRBJ1-2, with 10 bases fitting TRBD1. The CDR3 has 17 residues. With 0 bases clipped from V and 8 bases from J, the junction kept 12 bases outside the gene matches. Germline lookup yields CDR1 MNHEY and CDR2 SMNVEV (reference sequence). CDR3 in DNA: TGTGCCAGCAGTTTATCCGTTCCGGGACAGGGGATGGTAGGCTACACCTTC. Translated, it gives CASSLSVPGQGMVGYTF.

The V gene is TRBV5-6, the J gene TRBJ2-1, with 8 bases fitting TRBD2. Per germline, CDR1 SGHDT and CDR2 YYEEEE. The CDR3 runs to 17 residues. The V and J ends lost 4 bases and 7 bases, in that order; junction bases with no gene match: 16. CDR3 loop: CASSRGWGSGRANEQFF. DNA of the CDR3: TGTGCCAGCAGCAGGGGGTGGGGCAGCGGGAGAGCAAATGAGCAGTTCTTC.

The chain employs TRBV29-1 and TRBJ1-1, with TRBD1 as a possible D gene (6 bases). The germline V gene encodes CDR1 SQVTM and CDR2 ANQGSEA. The CDR3 has 14 amino acids. V shed 3 bases and J shed 5 bases, with 16 bases lying between them. The CDR3 coding sequence is TGCAGCGTTGATCCCACAGGGCTTGAAACTGAAGCTTTCTTT. The encoded protein is CSVDPTGLETEAFF.

The rearrangement links TRBV9 to TRBJ2-2; D is unclear. There are 14 residues in the CDR3. The germline gives CDR1 SGDLS, CDR2 YYNGEE. Trimming took 2 bases from V and 7 from J, leaving 12 bases between them. DNA of the CDR3: TGTGCCAGCAGCGTTGCTACCTCCGGCGGGGAGCTGTTTTTT. This codes for CASSVATSGGELFF.

The chain carries TRBV30 and TRBJ2-7, with D possibly being TRBD1 (5 bases). CDR1 and CDR2 from the germline V gene are GTSNPN and SVGIG (reference sequence). V lost 0 bases, J lost 3 bases, and 21 bases lay in between. The length of the CDR3 is 17 residues. The DNA for the CDR3 is TGTGCCTGGAGTGTACGTGGCAGGGAAAAGGGTTACTACGAGCAGTACTTC. Translation gives CAWSVRGREKGYYEQYF. The whole variable domain, remainder taken from reference TRBV30 and TRBJ2-7, is SQTIHQWPATLVQPVGSPLSLECTVEGTSNPNLYWYRQAAGRGLQLLFYSVGIGQISSEVPQNLSASRPQDRQFILSSKKLLLSDSGFYLCAWSVRGREKGYYEQYFGPGTRLTVT.

The chain is built from TRBV2 and TRBJ2-7; D is perhaps TRBD2 (5 bases). V was shortened by 6 bases and J by 1 base, with 16 bases between the two germline ends. CDR1 is SNHLY and CDR2 is FYNNEI in the germline V gene. The length of the CDR3 is 15 residues. CDR3: CASRGVGVPSYEQYF. The CDR3 DNA reads as TGTGCCAGCAGGGGAGTTGGGGTGCCATCCTACGAGCAGTACTTC.

V usage is TRBV2 and J usage is TRBJ1-1; D is ambiguous. CDR1 and CDR2 from the germline V gene are SNHLY and FYNNEI. The ends were cut back, 8 bases at V and 3 bases at J, with 10 bases in the middle. There are 12 residues in the CDR3. The CDR3, as DNA: TGTGCCAGCGGAGGACTTGACACTGAAGCTTTCTTT. Its translation is CASGGLDTEAFF.

The J gene is TRBJ2-4, the V gene TRBV7-2; D possibly matches TRBD1 or TRBD2 (5 bases each). The V end lost 2 bases, the J end lost 3 bases, and 17 bases lay between the germline ends. CDR1 SGHTA and CDR2 FQGNSA come from the germline V gene. The CDR3 length is 17 residues. The CDR3 region is CASSLWSLGVGKNIQYF. The CDR3 nucleotides read TGTGCCAGCAGCTTATGGTCGCTGGGGGTAGGCAAAAACATTCAGTACTTC.

The genes are TRBV27 and TRBJ2-3; 9 positions match TRBD1. V was clipped by 5 bases and J by 2 bases; unmatched bases: 5. The CDR3 covers 15 residues. CDR1 and CDR2 (germline): MNHEY, SMNVEV (reference sequence). The CDR3 nucleotides read TGTGCCAGCAGTGCCCGGACAGGGGACACAGATACGCAGTATTTT. Its protein is CASSARTGDTDTQYF.

J is TRBJ1-5 and V is TRBV2; 9 nucleotides align to TRBD1. CDR3 size: 16 residues. Germline CDR1 SNHLY, CDR2 FYNNEI. Trimming cost V 7 bases and J 3 bases; bases outside gene matches: 10. The CDR3 here is CASKGTGRLFNQPQHF. The CDR3 region has the DNA TGTGCCAGCAAAGGGACAGGGCGCCTATTCAATCAGCCCCAGCATTTT.

The chain is built from TRBV27 and TRBJ2-7; 8 bases match TRBD1. With V trimmed by 5 bases and J by 4 bases, 7 bases remained unmatched. Germline loops: CDR1 MNHEY, CDR2 SMNVEV (reference sequence). The CDR3 covers 14 residues. In DNA form, the CDR3 reads TGTGCCAGCAGTGGACAGGGCTTGGGATACGAGCAGTACTTC. As protein: CASSGQGLGYEQYF.